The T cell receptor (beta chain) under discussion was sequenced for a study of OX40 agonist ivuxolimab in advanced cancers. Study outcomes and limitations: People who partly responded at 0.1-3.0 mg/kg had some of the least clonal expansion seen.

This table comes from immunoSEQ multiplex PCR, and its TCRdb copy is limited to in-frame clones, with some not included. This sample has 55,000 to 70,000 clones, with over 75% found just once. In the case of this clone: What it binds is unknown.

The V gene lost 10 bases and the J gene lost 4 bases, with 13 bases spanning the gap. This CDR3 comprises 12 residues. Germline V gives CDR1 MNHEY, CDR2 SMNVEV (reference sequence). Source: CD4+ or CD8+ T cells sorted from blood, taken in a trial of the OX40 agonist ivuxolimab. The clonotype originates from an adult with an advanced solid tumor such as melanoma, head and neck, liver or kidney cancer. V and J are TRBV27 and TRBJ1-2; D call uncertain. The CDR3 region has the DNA TGTGCCACTCGCCAGGCCAGCTATGGCTACACCTTC. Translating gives CATRQASYGYTF.